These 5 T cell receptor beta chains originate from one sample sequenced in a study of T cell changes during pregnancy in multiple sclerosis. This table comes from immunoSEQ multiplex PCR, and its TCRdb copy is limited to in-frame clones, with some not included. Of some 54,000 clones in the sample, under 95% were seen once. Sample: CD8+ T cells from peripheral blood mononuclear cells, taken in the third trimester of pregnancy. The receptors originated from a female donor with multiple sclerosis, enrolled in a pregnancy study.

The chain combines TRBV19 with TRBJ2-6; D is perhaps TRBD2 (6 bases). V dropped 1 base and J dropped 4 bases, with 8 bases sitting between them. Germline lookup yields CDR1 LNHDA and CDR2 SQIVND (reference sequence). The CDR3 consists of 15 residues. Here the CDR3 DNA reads TGTGCCAGTAGTATAGCGGGGGACGGGGCCAACGTCCTGACTTTC. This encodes CASSIAGDGANVLTF.

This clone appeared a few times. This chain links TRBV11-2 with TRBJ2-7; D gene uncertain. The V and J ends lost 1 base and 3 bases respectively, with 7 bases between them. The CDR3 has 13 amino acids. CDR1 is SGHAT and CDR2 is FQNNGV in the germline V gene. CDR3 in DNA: TGTGCCAGCAGCTTAGGAAGCTTCTACGAGCAGTACTTC. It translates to CASSLGSFYEQYF.

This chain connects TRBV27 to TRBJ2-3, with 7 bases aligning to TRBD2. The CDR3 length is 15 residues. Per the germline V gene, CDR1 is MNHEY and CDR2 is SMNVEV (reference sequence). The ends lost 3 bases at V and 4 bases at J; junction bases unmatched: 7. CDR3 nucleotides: TGTGCCAGCAGTTTGGCGGGAGTCCTGGCAGATACGCAGTATTTT. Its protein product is CASSLAGVLADTQYF.

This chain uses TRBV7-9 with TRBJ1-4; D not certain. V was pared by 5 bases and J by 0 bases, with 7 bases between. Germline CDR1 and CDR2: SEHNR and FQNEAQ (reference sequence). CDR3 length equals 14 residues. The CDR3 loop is CASSQAATNEKLFF. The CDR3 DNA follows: TGTGCCAGCAGCCAGGCTGCAACTAATGAAAAACTGTTTTTT.

The CDR3 DNA sequence: TGTGCCAGCAGCTTGGTCTCACATGAACCCAGGGAGCTGTTTTTT. Translated, it gives CASSLVSHEPRELFF. The chain carries TRBV5-6 and TRBJ2-2; D is unresolved. With 0 bases removed from V and 9 bases from J, the gap between germline ends came to 15 bases. Germline CDR1 reads SGHDT; CDR2 reads YYEEEE. The CDR3 has 15 amino acids.